The clone carrying this T cell receptor beta chain was observed at least ten times. Its antigen is unidentified. From germline, CDR1 is SGHAT and CDR2 FQNNGV. This CDR3 is 14 amino acids long. Germline trimming cut 6 bases from V and 3 bases from J; bases unmatched to any gene: 6. The data derive from a study of T-cell memory formation after mild COVID-19. Across the study: Clustering of TCRs was largely donor specific.

Overall study results and limits: Unconfirmed was the SARS-CoV-2 specificity of second-wave clones that peaked on day 37. Within pre-infection memory, some responding clones were found, suggesting cross-reactive memory joined.

Constant-segment-primed 5'RACE gave TCR alpha and TCR beta cDNA libraries with sample barcodes and UMIs. TCRdb passed the 5' RACE reads through MiXCR, listing each CDR3 protein once. The sample carries 300,000 to 350,000 distinct CDR3 sequences, under 15% recorded once. The gene calls are TRBV11-2 and TRBJ2-5, with 8 bases matching TRBD1. The specimen was PBMCs or a T cell subset sorted from them (not recorded which). This receptor was obtained from a man between 18 and 35 years old who had mild COVID-19 (a few samples of this study predate the infection). Cell type and time point are not known. CDR3 amino acids: CASRRTGTEETQYF. CDR3 sequence (DNA): TGTGCCAGCAGAAGGACAGGGACGGAAGAGACCCAGTACTTC.